The clone carrying this T cell receptor beta chain is a singleton in its sample. Its antigen is as yet unknown. This sample was taken from a study of blood T cells in healthy people across ages. Researchers isolated at least 7 million PBMCs per sample. Germline V lookup: CDR1 DFQATT, CDR2 SNEGSKA (reference sequence). The CDR3 runs 15 residues. Between the trimmed V and J ends, which lost 3 bases and 0 bases, there was a span of 12 bases. Using a J-beta primer mix together with a sample-barcoded 5' primer, a second PCR was run for roughly 7 to 12 cycles. TCRdb redid the calling of the 5' RACE reads with MiXCR, one entry per CDR3 protein. The data show about 970,000 distinct CDR3 sequences, just over 50% seen once. Study findings and constraints: Naive T cell percentage showed a strong correlation with the diversity of TCR beta.

This receptor was taken from a woman aged 55-69 years in good health. The sample comprised blood. The J gene is TRBJ2-1, the V gene TRBV20-1, with D unresolved. The CDR3 region is CSASRLTSSYNEQFF. The DNA of the CDR3 is TGCAGTGCTAGCCGACTGACGAGCTCCTACAATGAGCAGTTCTTC.